What follows are 13 T cell receptor beta chains derived from one specimen sequenced in a study of T cells after yellow fever vaccination. TCRdb re-analysed the 5' RACE reads in MiXCR, keeping a single row per CDR3 protein. Of over 100,000 distinct CDR3 sequences listed, around 8% are singletons. The input for sequencing was CD8+ T cells sorted from PBMCs, taken 45 days after the yellow fever booster vaccination. The receptors derive from a man aged 30 to 39 who received the YFV17D yellow fever vaccine.

This clonotype has just a few counts. The V gene is TRBV3-1, the J gene TRBJ2-7, with a possible D match to TRBD2 (5 bases). V dropped 1 base and J dropped 5 bases, with 18 bases sitting between them. This CDR3 is built from 16 residues. From germline, CDR1 is LGHDT and CDR2 YNNKEL (reference sequence). CDR3 loop: CASSQAGSPGLDEQYF. The CDR3 region has the DNA TGTGCCAGCAGCCAAGCGGGATCCCCAGGCTTAGACGAGCAGTACTTC.

The rearrangement links TRBV6-4 to TRBJ2-7; D is unresolved. The CDR3 extends over 13 amino acids. V was pared by 3 bases and J by 5 bases, with 11 bases between. CDR1 MRHNA and CDR2 SNTAGT come from the germline V gene. The DNA for the CDR3 is TGTGCCAGCAGTGATATCGCAGGTAACGAGCAGTACTTC. This sequence encodes CASSDIAGNEQYF.

This clonotype was found many times. This chain uses TRBV29-1 with TRBJ2-7; D is possibly TRBD2 (5 bases). This CDR3 contains 15 residues. The germline gives CDR1 SQVTM, CDR2 ANQGSEA. Deletions cut 0 bases from V and 3 bases from J, with 15 bases between. The CDR3 sequence is CSVEDDRGSHYEQYF. The CDR3 nucleotides read TGCAGCGTTGAAGATGATCGGGGTTCCCACTACGAGCAGTACTTC.

This clonotype was observed at least ten times. This rearrangement joins TRBV30 to TRBJ2-7; the D gene is possibly TRBD1 (5 bases). The V gene lost 1 base and the J gene lost 2 bases, with 15 bases spanning the gap. Germline CDR1 GTSNPN, CDR2 SVGIG (reference sequence). The CDR3 totals 15 residues. For the CDR3, the DNA is TGTGCCTGGAGTGCGAAGGGGAAAATAGCCTACGAGCAGTACTTC. This codes for CAWSAKGKIAYEQYF. Supplemented by reference TRBV30 and TRBJ2-7, the full variable domain reads SQTIHQWPATLVQPVGSPLSLECTVEGTSNPNLYWYRQAAGRGLQLLFYSVGIGQISSEVPQNLSASRPQDRQFILSSKKLLLSDSGFYLCAWSAKGKIAYEQYFGPGTRLTVT.

The chain has TRBV27 and TRBJ2-2; D may be TRBD1 (6 bases). V was clipped by 4 bases and J by 2 bases, with 8 bases between them. Germline assignment: CDR1 MNHEY and CDR2 SMNVEV (reference sequence). The CDR3 runs to 14 residues. CDR3 region: CASSWGQNTGELFF. The CDR3 nucleotides read TGTGCCAGCAGTTGGGGACAAAACACCGGGGAGCTGTTTTTT.

This clonotype was detected ten times or more. The rearrangement joins TRBV15 to TRBJ2-7; D unresolved. Germline values: CDR1 LNHNV, CDR2 YYDKDF (reference sequence). V shed 0 bases and J shed 2 bases, with 11 bases lying between them. The CDR3 contains 15 residues. CDR3 in DNA: TGTGCCACCAGCAGAGATCATGCCAATGCCTACGAGCAGTACTTC. It specifies CATSRDHANAYEQYF. The full variable domain, completed using reference TRBV15 and TRBJ2-7, is DAMVIQNPRYQVTQFGKPVTLSCSQTLNHNVMYWYQQKSSQAPKLLFHYYDKDFNNEADTPDNFQSRRPNTSFCFLDIRSPGLGDTAMYLCATSRDHANAYEQYFGPGTRLTVT.

This clonotype has a count of ten or more. The CDR3 region has the DNA TGTGCCAGCAGCTGGGTGTCGGCAGGGCTCGATGAGCAGTTCTTC. Translated: CASSWVSAGLDEQFF. V gene TRBV7-9 combines with J gene TRBJ2-1, with D perhaps matching TRBD1 (5 bases). The CDR3 length is 15 residues. The germline V and J ends were trimmed by 4 bases and 8 bases, with 18 bases remaining between them. The germline CDR1 and CDR2 sequences are SEHNR and FQNEAQ (reference sequence).

The chain's CDR3 is CASSAAGRSSYNEQFF. CDR3 sequence (DNA): TGTGCCAGCAGTGCAGCGGGAAGGAGCTCCTACAATGAGCAGTTCTTC. V gene TRBV6-1 combines with J gene TRBJ2-1; TRBD2 matches 7 bases. Trimming cost V 4 bases and J 0 bases; bases outside gene matches: 6. The CDR3 consists of 16 residues. Germline V CDR1 and CDR2: MNHNS, SASEGT.

In this sample, this clonotype turned up many times. The CDR3 sequence: CASSPKSGDEQYF. In DNA, the CDR3 is TGTGCCAGCAGCCCGAAAAGCGGGGACGAGCAGTACTTC. The rearrangement joins TRBV7-6 to TRBJ2-7; 7 nucleotides line up with TRBD2. The CDR3 covers 13 residues. V shed 5 bases, J shed 5 bases, and the junction held 6 bases outside the gene matches. Germline CDR1 is SGHVS and CDR2 is FNYEAQ.

This clonotype was detected many times. The CDR3 loop is CATSESSYNEQFF. In DNA, the CDR3 is TGTGCCACCAGTGAAAGCTCCTACAATGAGCAGTTCTTC. This chain uses TRBV24-1 with TRBJ2-1; D is undetermined. The CDR3 loop spans 13 amino acids. Germline V gene lookup returns CDR1 KGHDR and CDR2 SFDVKD. V lost 4 bases and J lost 0, with 3 bases in between.

At least ten counts were recorded for this clonotype. The chain uses TRBV6-1 and TRBJ2-3; perhaps TRBD2 as D (5 bases). Germline CDR1 reads MNHNS; CDR2 reads SASEGT. Trimming pared 4 bases from V and 2 bases from J, leaving 7 bases between. This CDR3 is built from 13 residues. CDR3 sequence: CASSGGFTDTQYF. The DNA for the CDR3 is TGTGCCAGCAGTGGCGGGTTCACAGATACGCAGTATTTT.

This clonotype was seen only a few times. V is TRBV5-1 and J is TRBJ2-2; possible D gene TRBD1, 5 bases. The germline V gene has CDR1 SGHRS and CDR2 YFSETQ. V was clipped by 4 bases and J by 2 bases, with 18 bases between them. The CDR3 has 17 residues. CDR3 nucleotide sequence: TGCGCCAGCAGCCGGGTTCCCCAAAGGGGAAACACCGGGGAGCTGTTTTTT. Residues: CASSRVPQRGNTGELFF. Complete variable domain (other parts from reference TRBV5-1 and TRBJ2-2): KAGVTQTPRYLIKTRGQQVTLSCSPISGHRSVSWYQQTPGQGLQFLFEYFSETQRNKGNFPGRFSGRQFSNSRSEMNVSTLELGDSALYLCASSRVPQRGNTGELFFGEGSRLTVL.

This clonotype has at least ten counts. The chain carries TRBV29-1 and TRBJ2-5, with a weak D call TRBD2 (6 bases). The V end lost 6 bases, the J end lost 3 bases, and 11 bases lay between the germline ends. Germline V gene lookup returns CDR1 SQVTM and CDR2 ANQGSEA. This CDR3 contains 12 residues. CDR3 sequence reads: CSVTGTEETQYF. Written as DNA, the CDR3 is TGCAGCGTAACCGGGACTGAAGAGACCCAGTACTTC.